This T cell receptor (beta chain) appears in the sequencing data of a study of identical twins. This clonotype was counted at least ten times. TCRdb reprocessed the 5' RACE reads with MiXCR, giving one entry per CDR3 protein. Among about 280,000 distinct CDR3 sequences listed, about 8.9% were seen once. This sample was also put to use in a study of yellow fever vaccine responses in identical twins.

Sample: memory (CD45RO+) T cells sorted from blood. The TCR originated in a woman between 18 and 29 years old in good health.

CDR3 in DNA: TGTGCCAGCAGCAGATTAGGGCTTTACGAGCAGTACTTC. It is translated as CASSRLGLYEQYF. The chain combines TRBV12-3 or TRBV12-4 with TRBJ2-7, with D unclear. The CDR3 has 13 residues. The V end lost 6 bases, the J end lost 4 bases, and 13 bases lay between the germline ends.